This entry is about one T cell receptor (beta chain). Its antigen is unknown. No much larger clone is present one base from it, and per-base qualities are unavailable. Participants in the prospective study were enrolled through a virtual design, were aged roughly 18 to 100 years, and lived in under 25 United States geographic areas. In the prospective study, participants were assigned to cohorts based on the clinical history participants reported in a screening survey and a study questionnaire. Recovered participants in ImmuneRACE Cohort 3 were defined by two consecutive negative NP/OP PCR tests, clearance by a healthcare professional, or resolution of symptoms. In the prospective study, whole blood, serum and a nasopharyngeal or oropharyngeal swab were collected from each participant by mobile phlebotomists. Over an approximately 2-month period, participants in the prospective study had the option of providing additional blood draws and questionnaires. Before DNA extraction, blood samples from the prospective study were shipped at room temperature or frozen.

This entry is derived from a study of blood T cell repertoires in COVID-19 (dated by TCRdb to the early 2020s). For the study in its entirety: Collaborator samples came from the United States, Italy and Spain and covered acute and convalescent phases of COVID-19. The repertoires were released in a freely available public database meant as a resource for research on the immune response to SARS-CoV-2. Samples came from the ongoing ImmuneRACE study (first 160 participants) plus 1,254 subjects from 6 global collaborators. Where available, HLA class I and class II types were obtained from metadata supplied by the sample provider rather than from assay-based typing. The prospective study material was composed of cDNA or gDNA derived from T cells, B-cell-depleted T cells, or PBMCs. Deeply sampled blood TCRbeta repertoires from subjects exposed to, actively infected with, or recovered from COVID-19 were included in the dataset. Nearly every sample came with metadata listing a de-identified subject ID, COVID-19 status, age in years and sex. Results and caveats for the whole study, not just this receptor: The amount of clinical and demographic metadata varied by source and participant and was provided uncurated.

Spanning cysteine to phenylalanine, the CDR3 consists of 16 amino acids. The sequence is cut down to CDR3 DNA, 48 bases in frame from base 1. V is clipped by 4 bases and J by 1 base, and the sequence between their germline boundaries is 17 bases long. The germline V gene provides CDR1 SNHLY and CDR2 FYNNEI. TCRbeta CDR3 regions were amplified from genomic DNA using the immunoSEQ Assay, a bias-controlled multiplex PCR. Processing in the source paper ran as follows. The number of nucleated cells in each sample was estimated from the amplification of reference gene primers within the assay. To quantify the absolute abundance of each unique TCRbeta CDR3 rearrangement, sequence reads were collapsed and filtered. Productive Simpson clonality was computed per sample as the square root of Simpson's diversity index over productive rearrangements. TCRdb retrieved this table from immuneACCESS and kept in-frame rearrangements only. Not all clones are present; in checked studies, unresolved V genes account for under half, and no reason is known for the remainder. V, J and clone size were drawn from that table, and D and trimming were deduced from the DNA. In this sample the table shows about 320,000 clones, under 90% of which occur a single time. 10% of the sample is taken by the ten largest.

Sample: PBMCs or T cells enriched from blood (not recorded which). The origin of this receptor is a woman younger than 35 who had recovered from COVID-19. The rearranged segments are TRBV2 and TRBJ2-7, and possibly TRBD1, on 6 matching bases. This receptor carries the CDR3 CASSGGTSSISYEQYF. Here is the DNA: TGTGCCAGCAGTGGGGGGACATCTTCGATTTCCTACGAGCAGTACTTC.